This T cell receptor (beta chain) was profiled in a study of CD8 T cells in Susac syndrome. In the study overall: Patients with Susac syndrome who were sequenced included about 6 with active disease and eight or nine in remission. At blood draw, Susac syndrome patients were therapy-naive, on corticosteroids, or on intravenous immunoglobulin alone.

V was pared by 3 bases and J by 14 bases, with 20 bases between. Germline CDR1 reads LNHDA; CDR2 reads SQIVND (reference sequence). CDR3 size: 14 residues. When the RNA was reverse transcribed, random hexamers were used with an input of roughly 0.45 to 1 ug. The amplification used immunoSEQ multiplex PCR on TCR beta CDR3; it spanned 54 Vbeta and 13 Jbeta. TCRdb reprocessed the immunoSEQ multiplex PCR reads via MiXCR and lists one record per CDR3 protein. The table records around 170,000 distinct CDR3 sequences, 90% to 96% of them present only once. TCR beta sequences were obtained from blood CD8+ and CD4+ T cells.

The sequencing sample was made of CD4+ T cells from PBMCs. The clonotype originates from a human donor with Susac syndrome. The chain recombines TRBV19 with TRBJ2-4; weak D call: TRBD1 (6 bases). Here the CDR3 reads CASSIALQGKEKYF. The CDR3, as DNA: TGTGCCAGTAGTATCGCCCTACAGGGAAAGGAGAAGTACTTC.